Listed here are 22 T cell receptor beta chains from one sample, sequenced in a study of blood T cell repertoires in COVID-19 (dated by TCRdb to the early 2020s). The library relied on the immunoSEQ multiplex PCR assay. TCRdb holds this immuneACCESS table with in-frame rearrangements only. Some clones are missing; in checked studies, unresolved V genes explain under half, and the rest has no known cause. The sample yields about 150,000 clones; over 80% were counted once. The ten largest clones add up to just under 0.95% of the sample. Sample: peripheral blood. Receptors were obtained from a woman aged 50 to 60 with acute or convalescent COVID-19.

V gene TRBV5-4 combines with J gene TRBJ2-7; D gene uncertain. Looked up from germline, CDR1 is SGHNT and CDR2 is YYREEE (reference sequence). CDR3 size: 11 residues. The V and J ends lost 4 bases and 6 bases respectively, with 8 bases between them. The CDR3 is CASSIRSEQYF. CDR3 DNA sequence: TGTGCCAGCAGCATTAGAAGCGAGCAGTACTTC.

The rearrangement uses TRBV29-1 and TRBJ1-1, with D unclear. The CDR3 consists of 13 residues. In germline, CDR1 is SQVTM, CDR2 ANQGSEA. V lost 7 bases, J lost 0 bases, and 12 bases lay in between. The CDR3 nucleotides are TGCAGCGCGATGACGGGTATGAACACTGAAGCTTTCTTT. Its protein product is CSAMTGMNTEAFF.

CDR3 sequence (DNA): TGTGCCAGCAGGCCGCTTGGTAGCGGGAGGGGGGATACGCAGTATTTT. Amino acid sequence: CASRPLGSGRGDTQYF. The chain recombines TRBV5-4 with TRBJ2-3; TRBD2 matches 11 bases. V was clipped by 5 bases and J by 6 bases; unmatched bases: 11. This CDR3 has 16 residues. The V gene's germline CDR1 is SGHNT and CDR2 YYREEE (reference sequence).

This chain connects TRBV4-1 to TRBJ1-2; no definite D call. The CDR3 consists of 13 residues. Germline V lookup: CDR1 MGHRA, CDR2 YSYEKL. Trimming shortened V by 1 base and J by 3 bases, and 6 bases separated the two germline ends. The CDR3 DNA sequence: TGCGCCAGCAGCCAAGGGCTCGACTATGGCTACACCTTC. This codes for CASSQGLDYGYTF.

This clone has just one count. The chain carries TRBV11-2 and TRBJ2-2, with D unclear. The CDR3 contains 14 residues. V shed 0 bases and J shed 4 bases, with 6 bases lying between them. CDR1 and CDR2 from the germline V gene are SGHAT and FQNNGV. The CDR3 protein is CASSLEAGTGELFF. Written as DNA, the CDR3 is TGTGCCAGCAGCTTAGAGGCAGGCACCGGGGAGCTGTTTTTT.

J is TRBJ2-1 and V is TRBV3-1 (or the pseudogene TRBV3-2); TRBD2 matches 9 bases. Germline V gene sequence: CDR1 LGHDT, CDR2 YNNKEL (reference sequence). V shed 3 bases, J shed 5 bases, and the junction held 8 bases outside the gene matches. The CDR3 has 16 residues. In DNA form, the CDR3 reads TGTGCCAGCAGCCATTCACTAGCGGGTGGCGACAATGAGCAGTTCTTC. Amino acid sequence: CASSHSLAGGDNEQFF.

The chain links TRBV3-1 (or the pseudogene TRBV3-2) to TRBJ2-2; tentatively, D is TRBD2 (6 bases). Trimming took 5 bases from V and 3 from J, leaving 13 bases between them. CDR3 length equals 15 residues. Per the germline V gene, CDR1 is LGHDT and CDR2 is YNNKEL (reference sequence). The CDR3 region has the DNA TGTGCCAGCAGCTTCCGGGACTCTTACACCGGGGAGCTGTTTTTT. Amino acid sequence: CASSFRDSYTGELFF.

The rearrangement links TRBV9 to TRBJ2-1; 7 nucleotides line up with TRBD1. J gave up 3 bases and V 4 bases, and 4 bases lay outside the gene matches. This CDR3 is built from 14 residues. Germline values: CDR1 SGDLS, CDR2 YYNGEE. This CDR3 is CASSRWTGYNEQFF. In nucleotides, the CDR3 is TGTGCCAGCAGCCGCTGGACAGGCTACAATGAGCAGTTCTTC.

The chain has TRBV7-6 and TRBJ2-2; 14 bases match TRBD2. V lost 5 bases and J lost 5; bases outside the gene matches: 4. This CDR3 is built from 16 residues. The germline V gene encodes CDR1 SGHVS and CDR2 FNYEAQ. CDR3 bases: TGTGCCAGCAGCCTCGGGACTAGCGGGAGTACCGGGGAGCTGTTTTTT. It is translated as CASSLGTSGSTGELFF.

Concerning this clone itself: At one of its ends the junction is not consistent with the germline gene, which may arise from a read error. This rearrangement joins TRBV6-1 to TRBJ1-2; TRBD1 is a possible D gene (6 bases). CDR3 length: 13 residues. Per the germline V gene, CDR1 is MNHNS and CDR2 is SASEGT. The CDR3 DNA reads TGTGCCAGCAGGGAAGGACAGTTTTATGGCTACACCTTC. Amino acid sequence: CASREGQFYGYTF.

The rearrangement links TRBV5-8 to TRBJ1-1; D is perhaps TRBD1 (5 bases). This CDR3 spans 13 amino acids. The V gene lost 4 bases and the J gene lost 1 base, with 8 bases spanning the gap. Germline CDR1 reads SGHTS; CDR2 reads YDEGEE. CDR3: CASSQGRNTEAFF. The DNA of the CDR3 is TGTGCCAGCAGCCAGGGAAGGAACACTGAAGCTTTCTTT.

The chain joins TRBV11-3 to TRBJ2-1, with 7 bases aligning to TRBD2. V dropped 4 bases and J dropped 1; count of bases not matched to a gene: 4. The CDR3 extends over 15 amino acids. Germline V gives CDR1 SGHNT, CDR2 YENEEA. CDR3 coding DNA: TGTGCCAGCAGCTCAAGCGGGAATTCCTACAATGAGCAGTTCTTC. The encoded protein is CASSSSGNSYNEQFF. The whole variable domain, filled in from reference TRBV11-3 and TRBJ2-1, reads EAGVVQSPRYKIIEKKQPVAFWCNPISGHNTLYWYLQNLGQGPELLIRYENEEAVDDSQLPKDRFSAERLKGVDSTLKIQPAELGDSAVYLCASSSSGNSYNEQFFGPGTRLTVL.

V usage is TRBV21-1 and J usage is TRBJ2-3; the listed D gene, TRBD2, was not tested against the DNA. TRBV21-1 is deemed a pseudogene. The CDR3 consists of 15 residues. The CDR3, as DNA: TGTGCCAGCAGCAAATGGCGAGGGACTGGCGGTACGCAGTATTTT. Amino acids: CASSKWRGTGGTQYF.

V is TRBV19 and J is TRBJ2-2; 10 bases align to TRBD2. The junction had 15 bases not matched to a gene; V was cut back by 4 bases and J by 4 bases. The V gene's germline CDR1 is LNHDA and CDR2 SQIVND (reference sequence). The CDR3 is 19 amino acids. CDR3 residues: CASSKGLAGAPGGTGELFF. DNA for the CDR3: TGTGCCAGTAGTAAGGGCCTAGCGGGAGCGCCGGGTGGCACCGGGGAGCTGTTTTTT. Filled out from reference TRBV19 and TRBJ2-2, the complete variable domain reads DGGITQSPKYLFRKEGQNVTLSCEQNLNHDAMYWYRQDPGQGLRLIYYSQIVNDFQKGDIAEGYSVSREKKESFPLTVTSAQKNPTAFYLCASSKGLAGAPGGTGELFFGEGSRLTVL.

V is TRBV15 and J is TRBJ2-1, with 8 nucleotides matching TRBD1. The germline gives CDR1 LNHNV, CDR2 YYDKDF (reference sequence). J was trimmed by 8 bases and V by 0 bases; bases with no gene match: 6. The CDR3 has 15 amino acids. CDR3 sequence (DNA): TGTGCCACCAGCAGAGATCCGACAGGGGTCGATGAGCAGTTCTTC. Amino acid sequence: CATSRDPTGVDEQFF. The full variable domain, with the rest looked up from reference TRBV15 and TRBJ2-1, is DAMVIQNPRYQVTQFGKPVTLSCSQTLNHNVMYWYQQKSSQAPKLLFHYYDKDFNNEADTPDNFQSRRPNTSFCFLDIRSPGLGDTAMYLCATSRDPTGVDEQFFGPGTRLTVL.

J is TRBJ1-4 and V is TRBV5-1, with 8 bases matching TRBD1. Germline V lookup: CDR1 SGHRS, CDR2 YFSETQ. V shed 3 bases, J shed 8 bases, and the junction held 6 bases outside the gene matches. This CDR3 has 14 residues. CDR3: CASSSTGVNEKLFF. DNA for the CDR3: TGCGCCAGCAGCTCGACAGGGGTCAACGAAAAACTGTTTTTT.

The V gene is TRBV28, the J gene TRBJ1-1; D perhaps matches TRBD1 (5 bases). From germline, CDR1 is MDHEN and CDR2 SYDVKM. The V end was cut by 11 bases, the J end by 4 bases, with 17 bases between. This CDR3 spans 13 amino acids. In nucleotides, the CDR3 is TGTGCCGCCCAGGGTTCCTCGACCACTGAAGCTTTCTTT. It is translated as CAAQGSSTTEAFF. Drawing the rest from reference TRBV28 and TRBJ1-1, the complete variable domain is DVKVTQSSRYLVKRTGEKVFLECVQDMDHENMFWYRQDPGLGLRLIYFSYDVKMKEKGDIPEGYSVSREKKERFSLILESASTNQTSMYLCAAQGSSTTEAFFGQGTRLTVV.

This clone appeared once. The V call is TRBV19, the J call TRBJ2-2; D is undetermined. The CDR3 consists of 14 residues. CDR1 is LNHDA and CDR2 is SQIVND in the germline V gene (reference sequence). The V and J ends lost 5 bases and 1 base respectively, with 8 bases between them. CDR3 amino acids: CASSVRQNTGELFF. CDR3 DNA sequence: TGTGCCAGTAGTGTGAGACAGAACACCGGGGAGCTGTTTTTT. The variable domain in full, with the rest retrieved from reference TRBV19 and TRBJ2-2, is DGGITQSPKYLFRKEGQNVTLSCEQNLNHDAMYWYRQDPGQGLRLIYYSQIVNDFQKGDIAEGYSVSREKKESFPLTVTSAQKNPTAFYLCASSVRQNTGELFFGEGSRLTVL.

The chain combines TRBV7-9 with TRBJ2-7; D remains ambiguous. CDR3 size: 13 residues. The V gene's germline CDR1 is SEHNR and CDR2 FQNEAQ (reference sequence). Trimming pared 3 bases from V and 2 bases from J, leaving 8 bases between. The DNA for the CDR3 is TGTGCCAGCAGCTTTGAGGTAGCCTACGAGCAGTACTTC. Protein sequence: CASSFEVAYEQYF.

This chain connects TRBV7-3 to TRBJ2-3, with 14 nucleotides matching TRBD2. After removal of 5 bases from V and 6 bases from J, the junction contained 4 bases not matched to a gene. The V gene's germline CDR1 is SGHTA and CDR2 FQGTGA. CDR3 length: 15 residues. This CDR3 is CASSRLAGGFDTQYF. In DNA, the CDR3 is TGTGCCAGCAGCCGACTAGCGGGGGGGTTCGATACGCAGTATTTT. Filled out from reference TRBV7-3 and TRBJ2-3, the complete variable domain reads GAGVSQTPSNKVTEKGKYVELRCDPISGHTALYWYRQSLGQGPEFLIYFQGTGAADDSGLPNDRFFAVRPEGSVSTLKIQRTERGDSAVYLCASSRLAGGFDTQYFGPGTRLTVL.

The rearrangement links TRBV6-5 to TRBJ1-5; a possible D gene is TRBD1 (6 bases). Deletions cut 7 bases from V and 0 bases from J, with 10 bases between. CDR1 and CDR2 (germline): MNHEY, SVGAGI. CDR3 length: 14 amino acids. This chain's CDR3 is CASTGENSNQPQHF. The CDR3 DNA follows: TGTGCCAGCACAGGGGAAAATAGCAATCAGCCCCAGCATTTT.

V gene TRBV6-4 combines with J gene TRBJ2-7, with 9 bases lining up with TRBD1. The CDR3 covers 15 residues. The germline gives CDR1 MRHNA, CDR2 SNTAGT. V lost 3 bases to trimming and J lost 2 bases; unmatched junction nucleotides: 5. Here the CDR3 reads CASSEAGTGPYEQYF. The CDR3 coding sequence is TGTGCCAGCAGTGAGGCCGGGACAGGGCCCTACGAGCAGTACTTC.